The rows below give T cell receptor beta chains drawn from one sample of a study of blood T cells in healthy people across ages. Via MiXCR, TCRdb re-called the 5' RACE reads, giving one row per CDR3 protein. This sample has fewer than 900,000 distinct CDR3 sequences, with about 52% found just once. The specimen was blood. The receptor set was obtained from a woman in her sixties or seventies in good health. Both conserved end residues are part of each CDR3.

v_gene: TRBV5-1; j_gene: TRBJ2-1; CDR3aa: CASSLRTSGRASGNEQFF
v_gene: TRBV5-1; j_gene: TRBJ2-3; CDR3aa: CASSVMLITDTQYF
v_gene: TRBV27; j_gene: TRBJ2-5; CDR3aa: CASSRDRVYQETQYF
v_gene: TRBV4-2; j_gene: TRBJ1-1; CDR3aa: CASSQDWGRGFAEAFF
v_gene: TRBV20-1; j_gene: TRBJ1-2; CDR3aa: CSARGLHYGYTF
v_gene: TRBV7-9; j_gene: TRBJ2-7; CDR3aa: CASSLEGTGRSYEQYF
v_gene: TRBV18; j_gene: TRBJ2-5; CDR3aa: CASSPPGGKETQYF
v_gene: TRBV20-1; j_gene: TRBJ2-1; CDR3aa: CSATGTSDYNEQFF
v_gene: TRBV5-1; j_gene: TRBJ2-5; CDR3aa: CASSLGGGLQETQYF
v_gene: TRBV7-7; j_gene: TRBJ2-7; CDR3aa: CASSSPPGQGEYEQYF
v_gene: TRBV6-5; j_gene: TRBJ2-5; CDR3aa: CASSYGAKGETQYF
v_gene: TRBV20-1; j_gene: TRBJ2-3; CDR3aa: CSATGGTADTQYF
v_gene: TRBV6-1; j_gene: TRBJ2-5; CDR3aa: CASSHLNRGETQYF
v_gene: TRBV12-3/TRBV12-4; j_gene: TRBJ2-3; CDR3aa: CASSPRRVGADVQYF
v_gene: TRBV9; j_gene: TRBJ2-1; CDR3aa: CASSDDHRAYNEQFF
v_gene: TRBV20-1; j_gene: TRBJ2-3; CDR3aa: CSASRREGPDTQYF
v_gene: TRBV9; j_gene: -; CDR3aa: CASSVGGMVGLEQYF
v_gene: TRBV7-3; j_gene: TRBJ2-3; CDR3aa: CTSGRGADTQYF
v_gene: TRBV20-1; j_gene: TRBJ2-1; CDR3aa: CSAVLAVSYNEQFF
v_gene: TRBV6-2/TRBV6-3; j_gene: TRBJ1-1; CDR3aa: CASRWGKMNTEAFF
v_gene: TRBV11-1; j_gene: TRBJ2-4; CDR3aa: CASSSDPRQGIQYF
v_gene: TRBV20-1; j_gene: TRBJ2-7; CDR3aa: CSATLSGRGAYEQYF
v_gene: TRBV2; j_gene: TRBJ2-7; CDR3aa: CASRYDYYEQYF
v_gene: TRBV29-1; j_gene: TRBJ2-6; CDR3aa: CSAQGGDSPSGANVLTF
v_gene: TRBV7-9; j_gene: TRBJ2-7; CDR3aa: CASRQPGQGFNLQYF
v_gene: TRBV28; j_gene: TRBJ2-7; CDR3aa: CASSIQGMQDNEQYF
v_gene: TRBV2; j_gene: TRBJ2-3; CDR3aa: CASSEDRATRDTQYF
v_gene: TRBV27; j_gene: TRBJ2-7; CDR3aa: CASGKFGEQYF
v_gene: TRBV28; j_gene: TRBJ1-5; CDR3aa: CASGTGHQPQHF